The 9 T cell receptor beta chains listed next were all sequenced from one sample in a study of OX40 agonist ivuxolimab in advanced cancers. The data were produced by immunoSEQ multiplex PCR, yet TCRdb's version contains in-frame clones alone and is incomplete. The sample consists of around 66,000 clones, approximately 89% of them appearing once. The material sequenced was CD4+ or CD8+ T cells sorted from blood, taken in a trial of the OX40 agonist ivuxolimab. The source is an adult with an advanced solid tumor such as melanoma, head and neck, liver or kidney cancer.

The CDR3, as DNA: TGTGCCAGCAGTCCCTCAACAGGGGCCCCTGAAGCTTTCTTT. This encodes CASSPSTGAPEAFF. This chain uses TRBV27 with TRBJ1-1, with TRBD1 matching over 7 bases. The CDR3 has 14 amino acids. The V segment lost 5 bases and the J segment 6 bases; nucleotides outside the gene matches: 9. Germline CDR1 and CDR2: MNHEY and SMNVEV (reference sequence).

The chain joins TRBV14 to TRBJ1-1; D is perhaps TRBD1 (6 bases). Germline assignment: CDR1 SGHDN and CDR2 FVKESK. V was pared by 1 base and J by 1 base, with 13 bases between. CDR3 length: 16 residues. CDR3 nucleotide sequence: TGTGCCAGCAGCCAAGGCACGGGGGGCGCGAACACTGAAGCTTTCTTT. Residues: CASSQGTGGANTEAFF.

This clone was picked up a small number of times. This chain uses TRBV6-5 with TRBJ1-2, with 8 bases aligning to TRBD1. The germline gives CDR1 MNHEY, CDR2 SVGAGI. V lost 0 bases and J lost 6; bases outside the gene matches: 6. CDR3 length: 15 amino acids. CDR3 amino acids: CASSYSRTGRHGYTF. The CDR3 DNA reads TGTGCCAGCAGTTACTCGCGGACAGGGCGTCATGGCTACACCTTC.

The rearrangement uses TRBV5-6 and TRBJ1-2, with 8 bases matching TRBD1. The CDR3 is 16 amino acids. Per germline, CDR1 SGHDT and CDR2 YYEEEE. The ends lost 4 bases at V and 8 bases at J; junction bases unmatched: 16. In DNA, the CDR3 is TGTGCCAGCAGCGTTCTAACCGGGACACAGGGGGGCGGCTACACCTTC. Its translation is CASSVLTGTQGGGYTF.

This clone was counted between two and nine times. J is TRBJ1-6 and V is TRBV6-5; 8 positions match TRBD1. This CDR3 is 15 amino acids long. V lost 2 bases and J lost 9; bases outside the gene matches: 6. Germline V CDR1 and CDR2: MNHEY, SVGAGI. The CDR3 DNA sequence: TGTGCCAGCAGTTACGCCGCAGGGGGCGGTTCACCCCTCCACTTT. Amino acid sequence: CASSYAAGGGSPLHF.

CDR3 region: CASSLFGVERELFF. Here the CDR3 DNA reads TGTGCCAGCAGTTTATTCGGCGTCGAGAGGGAGCTGTTTTTT. The chain is built from TRBV27 and TRBJ2-2; no clear D gene. Germline-derived CDR1 and CDR2 are MNHEY and SMNVEV (reference sequence). The CDR3 loop spans 14 amino acids. V lost 1 base to trimming and J lost 9 bases, with 12 bases between them.

This sequence joins TRBV10-2 and TRBJ2-1; the D gene is possibly TRBD1 (5 bases). Looked up from germline, CDR1 is WSHSY and CDR2 is SAAADI. The CDR3 runs to 15 residues. The V and J ends lost 0 bases and 15 bases respectively, with 21 bases between them. The chain's CDR3 is CASSESEVQVRQGFF. DNA of the CDR3: TGCGCCAGCAGTGAGTCTGAAGTACAGGTCCGTCAGGGGTTCTTC.

V is TRBV6-1 and J is TRBJ1-2; D remains ambiguous. The length of the CDR3 is 17 residues. With 0 bases removed from V and 3 bases from J, the gap between germline ends came to 17 bases. Per the germline V gene, CDR1 is MNHNS and CDR2 is SASEGT. The CDR3 loop reads CASSEAYGVLGDYGYTF. The CDR3 DNA follows: TGTGCCAGCAGTGAAGCCTATGGGGTCCTAGGCGACTATGGCTACACCTTC.

The rearrangement links TRBV5-6 to TRBJ2-5, with TRBD2 identical over 9 bases. CDR1 and CDR2 (germline): SGHDT, YYEEEE. CDR3 size: 17 residues. V lost 4 bases, J lost 2 bases, and 12 bases stayed unmatched. As DNA, the CDR3 is TGTGCCAGCAGCCCCGGTGGGCGGGGGGGAGGGCAAGAGACCCAGTACTTC. Protein: CASSPGGRGGGQETQYF.